This T cell receptor beta chain was sequenced for a study of blood T cell repertoires in COVID-19. Seattle enrolled patients during active infection and tracked them longitudinally. Repertoires were generated with immunoSEQ multiplex PCR, while TCRdb's copy carries only in-frame clones and drops some. Of approximately 170,000 clones listed, 80% to 85% are singletons. Sample: peripheral blood. The sequence was obtained from a woman between 65 and 79 years old with COVID-19, enrolled during active disease.

CDR3 loop: CASSPWTGGVVYGYTF. The DNA for the CDR3 is TGTGCCAGCAGTCCCTGGACAGGGGGCGTCGTCTATGGCTACACCTTC. This chain links TRBV27 with TRBJ1-2, with 11 positions matching TRBD1. V was pared by 5 bases and J by 4 bases, with 9 bases of the junction left unmatched. Germline loops: CDR1 MNHEY, CDR2 SMNVEV (reference sequence). The CDR3 runs to 16 residues.